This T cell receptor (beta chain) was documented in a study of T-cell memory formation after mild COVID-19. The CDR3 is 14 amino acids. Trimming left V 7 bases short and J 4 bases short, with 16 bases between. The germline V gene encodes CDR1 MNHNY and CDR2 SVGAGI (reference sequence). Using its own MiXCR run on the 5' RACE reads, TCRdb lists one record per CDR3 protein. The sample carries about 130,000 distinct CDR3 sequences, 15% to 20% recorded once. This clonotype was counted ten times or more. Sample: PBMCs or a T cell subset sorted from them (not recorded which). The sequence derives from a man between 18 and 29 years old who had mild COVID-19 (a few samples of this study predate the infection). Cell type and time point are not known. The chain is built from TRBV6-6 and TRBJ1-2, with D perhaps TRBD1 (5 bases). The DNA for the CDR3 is TGTGCCAGCACCATTAGGGGCAGGACCTATGGCTACACCTTC. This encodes CASTIRGRTYGYTF.